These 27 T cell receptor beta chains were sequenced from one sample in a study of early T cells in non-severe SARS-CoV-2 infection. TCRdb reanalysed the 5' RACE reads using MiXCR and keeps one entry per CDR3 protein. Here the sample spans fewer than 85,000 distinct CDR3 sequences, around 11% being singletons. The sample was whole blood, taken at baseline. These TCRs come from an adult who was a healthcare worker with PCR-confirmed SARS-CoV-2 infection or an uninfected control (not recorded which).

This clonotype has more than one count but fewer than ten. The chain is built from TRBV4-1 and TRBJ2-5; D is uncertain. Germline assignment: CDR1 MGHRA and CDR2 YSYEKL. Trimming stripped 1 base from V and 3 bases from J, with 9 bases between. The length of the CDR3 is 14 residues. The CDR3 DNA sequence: TGCGCCAGCAGCCAAGTCCTCCAGGAAGAGACCCAGTACTTC. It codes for CASSQVLQEETQYF.

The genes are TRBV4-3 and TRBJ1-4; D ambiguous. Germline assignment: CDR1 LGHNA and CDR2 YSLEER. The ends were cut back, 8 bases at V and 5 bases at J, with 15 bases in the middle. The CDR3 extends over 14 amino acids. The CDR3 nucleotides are TGCGCCAGCTCCTCTAGTCCGAGGAATGAAAAACTGTTTTTT. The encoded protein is CASSSSPRNEKLFF.

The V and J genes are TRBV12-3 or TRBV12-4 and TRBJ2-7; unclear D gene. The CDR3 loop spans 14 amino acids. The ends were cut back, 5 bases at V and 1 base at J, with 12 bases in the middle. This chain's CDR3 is CASSPEIDSYEQYF. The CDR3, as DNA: TGTGCCAGCAGTCCCGAGATTGATTCCTACGAGCAGTACTTC.

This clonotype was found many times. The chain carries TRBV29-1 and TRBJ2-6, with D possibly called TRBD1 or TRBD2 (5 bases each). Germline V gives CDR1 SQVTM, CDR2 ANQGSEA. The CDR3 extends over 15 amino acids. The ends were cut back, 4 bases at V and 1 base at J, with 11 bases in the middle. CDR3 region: CSVGDGRSGANVLTF. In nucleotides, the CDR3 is TGCAGCGTTGGGGACGGACGATCTGGGGCCAACGTCCTGACTTTC.

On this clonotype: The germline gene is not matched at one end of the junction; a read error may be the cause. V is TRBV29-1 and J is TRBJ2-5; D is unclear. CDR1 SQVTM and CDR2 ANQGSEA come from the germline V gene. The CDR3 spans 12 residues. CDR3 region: CSVDNSRETPYF. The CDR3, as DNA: TGCAGCGTTGATAACTCCCGAGAGACCCCGTACTTC.

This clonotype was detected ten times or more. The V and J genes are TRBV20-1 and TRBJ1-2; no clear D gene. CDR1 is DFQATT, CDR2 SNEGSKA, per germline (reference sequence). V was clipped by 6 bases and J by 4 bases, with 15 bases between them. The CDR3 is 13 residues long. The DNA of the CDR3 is TGCAGTGCCCCGTCAGGATGGGGCTATGGCTACACCTTC. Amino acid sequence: CSAPSGWGYGYTF.

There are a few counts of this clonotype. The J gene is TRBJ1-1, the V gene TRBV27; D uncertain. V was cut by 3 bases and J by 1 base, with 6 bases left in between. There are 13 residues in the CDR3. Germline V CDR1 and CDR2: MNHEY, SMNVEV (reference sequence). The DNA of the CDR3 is TGTGCCAGCAGTTTTGAAGGGAACACTGAAGCTTTCTTT. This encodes CASSFEGNTEAFF.

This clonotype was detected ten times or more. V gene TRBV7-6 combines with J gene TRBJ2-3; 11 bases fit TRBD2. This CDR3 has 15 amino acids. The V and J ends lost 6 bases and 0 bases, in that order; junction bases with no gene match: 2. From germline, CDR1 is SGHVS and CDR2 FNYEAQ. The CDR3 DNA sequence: TGTGCCAGCAGTAGCGGGGGGGCTAGCACAGATACGCAGTATTTT. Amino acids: CASSSGGASTDTQYF.

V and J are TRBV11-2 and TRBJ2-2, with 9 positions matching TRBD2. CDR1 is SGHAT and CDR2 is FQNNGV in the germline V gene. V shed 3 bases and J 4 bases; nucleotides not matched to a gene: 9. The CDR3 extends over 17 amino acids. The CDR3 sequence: CASSFRTGGGATGELFF. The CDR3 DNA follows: TGTGCCAGCAGCTTCCGCACAGGCGGGGGGGCCACCGGGGAGCTGTTTTTT.

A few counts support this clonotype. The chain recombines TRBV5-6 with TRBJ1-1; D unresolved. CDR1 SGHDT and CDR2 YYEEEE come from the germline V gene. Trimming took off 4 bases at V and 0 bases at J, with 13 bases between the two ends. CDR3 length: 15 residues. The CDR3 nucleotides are TGTGCCAGCAGCCCCCCAAGGACCATGAACACTGAAGCTTTCTTT. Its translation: CASSPPRTMNTEAFF.

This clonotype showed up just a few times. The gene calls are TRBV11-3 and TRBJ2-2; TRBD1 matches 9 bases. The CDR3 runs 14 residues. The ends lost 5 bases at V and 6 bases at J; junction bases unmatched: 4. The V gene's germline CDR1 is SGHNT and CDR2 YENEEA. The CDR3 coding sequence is TGTGCCAGCAGCACCGACAGGGGGGCCGGGGAGCTGTTTTTT. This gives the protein CASSTDRGAGELFF.

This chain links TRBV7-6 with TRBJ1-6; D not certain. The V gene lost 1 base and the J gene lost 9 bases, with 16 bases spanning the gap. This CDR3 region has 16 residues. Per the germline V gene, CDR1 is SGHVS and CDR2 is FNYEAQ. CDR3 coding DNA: TGTGCCAGCAGCTTAGGAGGAAGGCAGCTCGGTTCACCCCTCCACTTT. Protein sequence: CASSLGGRQLGSPLHF. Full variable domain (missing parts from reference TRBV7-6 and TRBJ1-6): GAGVSQSPRYKVTKRGQDVALRCDPISGHVSLYWYRQALGQGPEFLTYFNYEAQQDKSGLPNDRFSAERPEGSISTLTIQRTEQRDSAMYRCASSLGGRQLGSPLHFGNGTRLTVT.

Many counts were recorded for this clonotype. CDR3 loop: CASSPRTLYEQYF. CDR3 nucleotide sequence: TGTGCCAGCAGTCCGCGGACCCTCTACGAGCAGTACTTC. The chain combines TRBV27 with TRBJ2-7; D gene unclear. Trimming left V 5 bases short and J 3 bases short, with 11 bases between. In germline, CDR1 is MNHEY, CDR2 SMNVEV (reference sequence). The CDR3 totals 13 residues.

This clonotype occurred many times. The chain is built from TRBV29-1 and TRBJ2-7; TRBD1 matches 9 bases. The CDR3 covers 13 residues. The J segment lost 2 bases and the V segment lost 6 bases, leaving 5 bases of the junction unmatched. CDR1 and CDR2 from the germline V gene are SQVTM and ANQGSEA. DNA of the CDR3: TGCAGCGTACCGGGACAGGGTCCCTACGAGCAGTACTTC. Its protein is CSVPGQGPYEQYF.

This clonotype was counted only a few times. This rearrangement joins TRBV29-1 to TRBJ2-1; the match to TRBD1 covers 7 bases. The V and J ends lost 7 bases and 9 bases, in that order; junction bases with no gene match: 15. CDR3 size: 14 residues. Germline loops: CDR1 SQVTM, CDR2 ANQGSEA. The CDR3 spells CSAVGWTGRSEQFF. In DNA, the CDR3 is TGCAGCGCCGTAGGGTGGACAGGCCGTAGTGAGCAGTTCTTC.

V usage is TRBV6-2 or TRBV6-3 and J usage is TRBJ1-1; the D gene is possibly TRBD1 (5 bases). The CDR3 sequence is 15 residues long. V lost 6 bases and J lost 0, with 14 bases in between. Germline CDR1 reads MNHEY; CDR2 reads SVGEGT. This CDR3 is CASSRDRGMNTEAFF. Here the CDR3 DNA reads TGTGCCAGCAGCCGGGACCGAGGCATGAACACTGAAGCTTTCTTT.

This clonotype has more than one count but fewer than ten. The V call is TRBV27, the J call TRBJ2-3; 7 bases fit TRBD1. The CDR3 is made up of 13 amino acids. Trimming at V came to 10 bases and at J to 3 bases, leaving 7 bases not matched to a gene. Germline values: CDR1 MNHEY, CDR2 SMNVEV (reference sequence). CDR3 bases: TGTGCCACCCTACAGGGGTCGACAGATACGCAGTATTTT. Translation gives CATLQGSTDTQYF.

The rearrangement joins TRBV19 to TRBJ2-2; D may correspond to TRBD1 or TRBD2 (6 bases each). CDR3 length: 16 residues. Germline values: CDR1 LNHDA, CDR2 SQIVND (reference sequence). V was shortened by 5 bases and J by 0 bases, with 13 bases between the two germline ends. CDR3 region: CASSSGAGSNTGELFF. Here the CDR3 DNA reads TGTGCCAGTAGTTCAGGGGCGGGGTCGAACACCGGGGAGCTGTTTTTT.

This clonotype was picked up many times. CDR3 in DNA: TGTGCCAGCAGCTTTCAGGGGAACACTGAAGCTTTCTTT. It specifies CASSFQGNTEAFF. The chain has TRBV7-9 and TRBJ1-1, with a weak D call TRBD1 (5 bases). CDR1 and CDR2 (germline): SEHNR, FQNEAQ (reference sequence). This CDR3 has 13 amino acids. Trimming stripped 3 bases from V and 1 base from J, with 6 bases between. Together with reference TRBV7-9 and TRBJ1-1, the CDR3 gives the full variable domain: DTGVSQNPRHKITKRGQNVTFRCDPISEHNRLYWYRQTLGQGPEFLTYFQNEAQLEKSRLLSDRFSAERPKGSFSTLEIQRTEQGDSAMYLCASSFQGNTEAFFGQGTRLTVV.

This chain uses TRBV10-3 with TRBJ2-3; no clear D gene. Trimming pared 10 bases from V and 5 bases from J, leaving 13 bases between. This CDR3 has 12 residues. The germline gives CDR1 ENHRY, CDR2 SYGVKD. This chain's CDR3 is CATGWKGDTQYF. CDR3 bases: TGTGCCACCGGATGGAAAGGAGATACGCAGTATTTT.

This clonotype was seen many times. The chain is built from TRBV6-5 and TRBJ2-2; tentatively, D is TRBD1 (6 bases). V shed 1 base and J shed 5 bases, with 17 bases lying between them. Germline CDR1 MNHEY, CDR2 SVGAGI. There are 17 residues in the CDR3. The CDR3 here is CASSYFRTAPRTGELFF. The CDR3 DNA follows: TGTGCCAGCAGTTACTTCCGGACAGCCCCTAGGACCGGGGAGCTGTTTTTT.

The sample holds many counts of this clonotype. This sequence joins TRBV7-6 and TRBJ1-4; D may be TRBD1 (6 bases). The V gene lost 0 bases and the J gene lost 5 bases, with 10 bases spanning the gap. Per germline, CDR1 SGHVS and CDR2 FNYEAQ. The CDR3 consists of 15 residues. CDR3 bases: TGTGCCAGCAGCTTAGCGGACAGCTTAAATGAAAAACTGTTTTTT. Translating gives CASSLADSLNEKLFF.

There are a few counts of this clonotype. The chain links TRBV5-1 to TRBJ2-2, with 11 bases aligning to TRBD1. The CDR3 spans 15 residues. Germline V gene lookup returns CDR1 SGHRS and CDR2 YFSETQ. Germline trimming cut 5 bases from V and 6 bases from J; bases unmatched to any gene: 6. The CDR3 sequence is CASRADRGHAGELFF. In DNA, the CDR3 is TGCGCCAGCAGGGCGGACAGGGGGCACGCCGGGGAGCTGTTTTTT.

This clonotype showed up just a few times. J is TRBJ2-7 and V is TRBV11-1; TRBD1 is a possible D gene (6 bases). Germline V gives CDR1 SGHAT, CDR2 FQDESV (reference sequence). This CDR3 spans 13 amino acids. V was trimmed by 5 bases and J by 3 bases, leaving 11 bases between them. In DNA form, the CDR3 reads TGTGCCAGCAGCCCAGACAGGAACTACGAGCAGTACTTC. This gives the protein CASSPDRNYEQYF.

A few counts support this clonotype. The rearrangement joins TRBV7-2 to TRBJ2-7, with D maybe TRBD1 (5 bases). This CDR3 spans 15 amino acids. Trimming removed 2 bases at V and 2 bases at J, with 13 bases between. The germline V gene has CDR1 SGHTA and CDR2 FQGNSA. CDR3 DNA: TGTGCCAGCAGCTTACAGATGGGGCAGACCTACGAGCAGTACTTC. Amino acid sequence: CASSLQMGQTYEQYF.

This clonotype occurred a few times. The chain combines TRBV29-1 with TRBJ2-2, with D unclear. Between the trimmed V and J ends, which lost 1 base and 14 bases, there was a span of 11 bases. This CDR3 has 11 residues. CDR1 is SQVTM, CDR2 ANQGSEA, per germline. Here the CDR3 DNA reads TGCAGCGTTGAAGGTCTGGACCAACTGTTTTTT. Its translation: CSVEGLDQLFF.

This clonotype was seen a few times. Written as DNA, the CDR3 is TGCAGTGCTAGTTTTGGCCAATCCTACAATGAGCAGTTCTTC. Protein: CSASFGQSYNEQFF. The chain combines TRBV20-1 with TRBJ2-1; D uncertain. The CDR3 length is 14 residues. The germline V gene has CDR1 DFQATT and CDR2 SNEGSKA (reference sequence). The ends were cut back, 3 bases at V and 1 base at J, with 10 bases in the middle.